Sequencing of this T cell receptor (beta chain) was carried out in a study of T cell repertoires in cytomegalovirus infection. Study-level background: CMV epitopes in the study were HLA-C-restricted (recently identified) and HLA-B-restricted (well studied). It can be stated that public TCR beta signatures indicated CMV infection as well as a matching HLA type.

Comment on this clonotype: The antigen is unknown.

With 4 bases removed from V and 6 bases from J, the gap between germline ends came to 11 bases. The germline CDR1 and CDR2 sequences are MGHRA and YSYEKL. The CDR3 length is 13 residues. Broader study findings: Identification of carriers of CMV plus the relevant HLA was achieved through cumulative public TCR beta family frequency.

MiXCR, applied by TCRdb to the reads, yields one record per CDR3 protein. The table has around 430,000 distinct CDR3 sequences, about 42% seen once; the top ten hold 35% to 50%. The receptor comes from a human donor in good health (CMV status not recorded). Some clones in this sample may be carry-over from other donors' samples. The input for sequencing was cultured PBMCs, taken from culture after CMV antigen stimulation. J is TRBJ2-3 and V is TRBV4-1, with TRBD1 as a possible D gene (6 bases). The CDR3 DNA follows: TGCGCCAGCAGCCCGCAAGGACAGGATACGCAGTATTTT. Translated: CASSPQGQDTQYF.